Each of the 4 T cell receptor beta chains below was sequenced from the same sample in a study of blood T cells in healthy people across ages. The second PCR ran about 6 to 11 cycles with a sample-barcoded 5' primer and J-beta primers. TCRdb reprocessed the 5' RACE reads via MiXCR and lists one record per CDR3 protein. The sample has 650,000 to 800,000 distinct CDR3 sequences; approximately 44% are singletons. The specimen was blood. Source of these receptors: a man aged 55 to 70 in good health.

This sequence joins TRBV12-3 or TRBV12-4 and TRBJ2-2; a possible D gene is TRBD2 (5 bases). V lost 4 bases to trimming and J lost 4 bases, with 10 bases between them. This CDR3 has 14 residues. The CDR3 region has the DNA TGTGCCAGCAGTTCCCCCGGGATCACCGGGGAGCTGTTTTTT. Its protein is CASSSPGITGELFF.

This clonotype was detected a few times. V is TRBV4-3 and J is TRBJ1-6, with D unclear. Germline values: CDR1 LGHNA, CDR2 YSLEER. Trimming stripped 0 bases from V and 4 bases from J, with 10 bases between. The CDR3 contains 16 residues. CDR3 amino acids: CASSQEAGGYNSPLHF. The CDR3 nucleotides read TGCGCCAGCAGCCAAGAAGCCGGTGGGTATAATTCACCCCTCCACTTT.

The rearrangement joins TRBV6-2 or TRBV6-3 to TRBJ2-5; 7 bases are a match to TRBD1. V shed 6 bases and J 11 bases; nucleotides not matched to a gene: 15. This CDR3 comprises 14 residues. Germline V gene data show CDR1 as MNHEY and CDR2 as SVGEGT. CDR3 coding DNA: TGTGCCAGCAGAGGGGACAGCGAACGGAATGAGCAGTACTTC. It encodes CASRGDSERNEQYF.

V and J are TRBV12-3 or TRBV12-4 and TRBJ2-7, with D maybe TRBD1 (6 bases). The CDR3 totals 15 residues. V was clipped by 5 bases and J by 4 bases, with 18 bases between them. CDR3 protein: CASSQGIPLLYEQYF. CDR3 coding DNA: TGTGCCAGCAGTCAGGGGATCCCGCTACTTTACGAGCAGTACTTC.